This is a list of T cell receptor beta chains from one sample in a study of identical twins. TCRdb re-called the 5' RACE reads with MiXCR, one entry per CDR3 protein. This table has approximately 620,000 distinct CDR3 sequences, 8.6% appearing once. The data also belong to a second study, concerning yellow fever vaccine responses in identical twins.

Input material: PBMCs. Receptor source: a woman aged 18 to 35 in good health. CDR3s include the opening cysteine and the closing phenylalanine or tryptophan. D genes are given only for firm matches. Rows give clone size only sometimes, using once, few, many, or a class for an expanded clone.

size	V	J	D	CDR3	DNA
few	TRBV3-1	TRBJ2-1	TRBD1	CASSQEDRVMRSEQFF	TGTGCCAGCAGCCAAGAGGACAGGGTGATGCGGAGTGAGCAGTTCTTC
few	TRBV5-8	TRBJ2-3	NA	CASSSRVKVLVTDTQYF	TGTGCCAGCAGCTCGCGTGTTAAGGTCCTGGTAACAGATACGCAGTATTTT
few	TRBV7-2	TRBJ2-7	TRBD2	CASSLASSGLLYEQYF	TGTGCCAGCAGCTTAGCGTCTAGCGGGCTTCTCTACGAGCAGTACTTC
NA	TRBV5-6	TRBJ2-1	TRBD2	CASSLPGTRPVGEQFF	TGTGCCAGCAGCTTGCCCGGGACTAGGCCGGTCGGTGAGCAGTTCTTC
NA	TRBV7-2	TRBJ2-7	NA	CASSLSWQGASEQYF	TGTGCCAGCAGCTTAAGTTGGCAGGGTGCATCCGAGCAGTACTTC
few	TRBV6-2/TRBV6-3	TRBJ2-5	NA	CASSGTGNLQTQYF	TGTGCCAGCAGTGGGACGGGGAACTTGCAGACCCAGTACTTC
many	TRBV7-3	TRBJ2-1	NA	CASSLDYQAHSYNEQFF	TGTGCCAGCAGCTTAGACTACCAGGCCCATTCCTACAATGAGCAGTTCTTC
few	TRBV5-6	TRBJ2-1	TRBD1	CASSSGTGDAYNEQFF	TGTGCCAGCAGCAGCGGGACAGGGGACGCCTACAATGAGCAGTTCTTC
NA	TRBV7-6	TRBJ1-1	TRBD1	CASSEPSGTVNTEAFF	TGTGCCAGCAGCGAACCATCCGGGACAGTGAACACTGAAGCTTTCTTT
few	TRBV7-9	TRBJ2-7	NA	CASSLDLQPLPYF	TGTGCCAGCAGCTTAGACCTTCAACCTCTTCCGTACTTC
many	TRBV20-1	TRBJ2-5	TRBD2	CSATGTSGVREYF	TGCAGTGCTACCGGGACTAGCGGAGTAAGGGAGTACTTC
few	TRBV5-6	TRBJ1-5	TRBD1	CASSQDRGLQPQHF	TGTGCCAGCAGCCAAGACAGGGGGTTACAGCCCCAGCATTTT
few	TRBV27	TRBJ2-2	NA	CASSPLGEGTGELFF	TGTGCCAGCAGTCCTCTAGGAGAGGGCACCGGGGAGCTGTTTTTT